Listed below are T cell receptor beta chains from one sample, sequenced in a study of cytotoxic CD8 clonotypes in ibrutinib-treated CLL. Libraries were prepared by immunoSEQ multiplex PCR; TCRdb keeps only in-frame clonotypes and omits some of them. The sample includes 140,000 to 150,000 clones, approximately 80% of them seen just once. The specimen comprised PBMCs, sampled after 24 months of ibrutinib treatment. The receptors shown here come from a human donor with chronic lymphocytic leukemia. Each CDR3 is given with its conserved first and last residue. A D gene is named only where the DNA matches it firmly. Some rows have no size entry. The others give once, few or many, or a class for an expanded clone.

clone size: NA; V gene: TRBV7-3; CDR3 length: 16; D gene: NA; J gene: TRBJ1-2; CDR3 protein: CASSPSGALPNYGYTF; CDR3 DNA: TGTGCCAGCAGCCCTAGCGGGGCACTCCCTAACTATGGCTACACCTTC
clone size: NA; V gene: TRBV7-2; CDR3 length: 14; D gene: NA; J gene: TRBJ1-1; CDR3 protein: CASSRRGGNTEAFF; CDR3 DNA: TGTGCCAGCTCCAGAAGGGGCGGGAACACTGAAGCTTTCTTT
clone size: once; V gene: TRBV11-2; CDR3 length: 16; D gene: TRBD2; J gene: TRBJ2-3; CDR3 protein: CASRGKAGGSTDTQYF; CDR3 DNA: TGTGCCAGCAGGGGGAAAGCGGGAGGTTCCACAGATACGCAGTATTTT
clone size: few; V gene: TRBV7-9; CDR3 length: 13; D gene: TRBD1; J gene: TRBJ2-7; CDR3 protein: CASSPGTGVEQYF; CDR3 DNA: TGTGCCAGCAGCCCGGGGACAGGGGTCGAGCAGTACTTC
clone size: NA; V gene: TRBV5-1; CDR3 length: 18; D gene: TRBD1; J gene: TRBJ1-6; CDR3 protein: CASSLAGQGAMNNSPLHF; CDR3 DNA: TGCGCCAGCAGCTTGGCGGGACAGGGAGCGATGAATAATTCACCCCTCCACTTT
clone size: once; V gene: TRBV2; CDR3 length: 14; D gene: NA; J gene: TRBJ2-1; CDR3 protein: CATRGGSSYNEQFF; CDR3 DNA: TGTGCCACCAGGGGGGGGTCTTCCTACAATGAGCAGTTCTTC
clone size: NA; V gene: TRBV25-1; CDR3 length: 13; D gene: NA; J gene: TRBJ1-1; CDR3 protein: CASSADRNTEAFF; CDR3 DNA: TGTGCCAGCAGTGCGGACCGGAACACTGAAGCTTTCTTT
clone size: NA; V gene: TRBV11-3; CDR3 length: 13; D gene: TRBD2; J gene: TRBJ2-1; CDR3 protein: CASSSTSGGEQFF; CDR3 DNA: TGTGCCAGCAGCTCCACTAGCGGTGGTGAGCAGTTCTTC
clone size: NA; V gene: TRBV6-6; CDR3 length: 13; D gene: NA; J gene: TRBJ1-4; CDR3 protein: CASSHGGREKLFF; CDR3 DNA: TGTGCCAGCAGCCACGGCGGGCGTGAAAAACTGTTTTTT
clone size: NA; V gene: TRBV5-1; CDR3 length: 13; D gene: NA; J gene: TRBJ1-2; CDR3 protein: CASSLDRAGGYTF; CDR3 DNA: TGCGCCAGCAGCTTGGACAGGGCTGGGGGCTACACCTTC
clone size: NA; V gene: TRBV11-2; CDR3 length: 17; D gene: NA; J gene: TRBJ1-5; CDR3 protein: CASSLDHGGRDNQPQHF; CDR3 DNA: TGTGCCAGCAGCTTAGATCATGGGGGAAGGGACAATCAGCCCCAGCATTTT
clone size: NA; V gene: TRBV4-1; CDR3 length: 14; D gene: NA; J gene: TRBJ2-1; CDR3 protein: CASSPTGGLNEQFF; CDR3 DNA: TGCGCCAGCAGCCCGACTGGGGGTCTGAATGAGCAGTTCTTC
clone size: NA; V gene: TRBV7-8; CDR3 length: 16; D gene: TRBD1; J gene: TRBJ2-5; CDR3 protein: CASSFSGGTRWETQYF; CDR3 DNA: TGTGCCAGCAGCTTTTCAGGGGGCACACGGTGGGAGACCCAGTACTTC
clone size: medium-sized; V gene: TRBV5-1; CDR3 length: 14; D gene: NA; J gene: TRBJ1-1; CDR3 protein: CASSFARGGGKAFF; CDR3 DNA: TGCGCCAGCAGCTTCGCCCGGGGGGGCGGGAAGGCTTTCTTT
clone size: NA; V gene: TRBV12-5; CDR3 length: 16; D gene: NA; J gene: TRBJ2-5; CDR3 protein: CASANGRVPTGETQYF; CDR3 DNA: TGTGCTAGTGCCAACGGCCGGGTACCAACAGGGGAGACCCAGTACTTC
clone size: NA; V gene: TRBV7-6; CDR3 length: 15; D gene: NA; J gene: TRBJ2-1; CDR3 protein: CASTPFISSYNEQFF; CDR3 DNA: TGTGCCAGCACCCCTTTTATTAGCAGCTACAATGAGCAGTTCTTC
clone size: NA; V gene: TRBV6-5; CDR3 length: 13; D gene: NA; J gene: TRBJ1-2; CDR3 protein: CASTAGGNYGYTF; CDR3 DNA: TGTGCCAGCACCGCCGGGGGGAACTATGGCTACACCTTC
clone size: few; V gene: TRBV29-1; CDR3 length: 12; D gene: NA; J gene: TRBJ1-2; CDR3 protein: CSGVLGAGGYTF; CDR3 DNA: TGCAGCGGGGTCCTGGGGGCCGGTGGCTACACCTTC
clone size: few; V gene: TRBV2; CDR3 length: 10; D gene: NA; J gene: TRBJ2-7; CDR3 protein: CASSWLEQYF; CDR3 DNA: TGTGCCAGCAGTTGGCTCGAGCAGTACTTC
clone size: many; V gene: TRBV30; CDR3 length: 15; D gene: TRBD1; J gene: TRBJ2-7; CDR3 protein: CAWSVSDRDLREQYF; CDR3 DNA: TGTGCCTGGAGTGTTTCGGACAGGGATCTACGGGAGCAGTACTTC
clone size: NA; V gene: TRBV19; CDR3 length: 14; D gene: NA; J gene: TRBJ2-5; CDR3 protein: CAAGGRGKQETQYF; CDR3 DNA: TGTGCAGCTGGTGGTCGGGGCAAGCAAGAGACCCAGTACTTC
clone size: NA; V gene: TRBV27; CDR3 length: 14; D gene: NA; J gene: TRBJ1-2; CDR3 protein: CASTTLPVSYGYTF; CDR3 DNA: TGTGCCAGCACGACTCTCCCAGTCAGCTATGGCTACACCTTC
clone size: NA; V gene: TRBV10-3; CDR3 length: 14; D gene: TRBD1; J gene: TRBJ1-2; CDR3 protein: CAISEGSDRDGYTF; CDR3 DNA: TGTGCCATCAGTGAAGGGTCGGACAGGGATGGCTACACCTTC
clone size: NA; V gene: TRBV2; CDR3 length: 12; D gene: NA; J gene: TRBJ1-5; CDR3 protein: CASSAGDQPQHF; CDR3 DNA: TGTGCCAGCAGTGCTGGGGATCAGCCCCAGCATTTT
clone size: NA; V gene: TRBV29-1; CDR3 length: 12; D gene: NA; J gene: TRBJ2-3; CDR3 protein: CTVRTDTDTQYF; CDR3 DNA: TGCACCGTTCGGACAGACACAGATACGCAGTATTTT
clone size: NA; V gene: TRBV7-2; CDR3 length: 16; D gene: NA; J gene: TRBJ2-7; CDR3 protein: CASSLAGHSRAYEQYF; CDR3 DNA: TGTGCCAGCAGCTTAGCGGGACACAGCCGTGCCTACGAGCAGTACTTC
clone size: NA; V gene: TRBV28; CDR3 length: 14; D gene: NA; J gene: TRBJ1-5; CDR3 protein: CASRAWGGNQPQHF; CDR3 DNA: TGTGCCAGCAGGGCCTGGGGGGGCAATCAGCCCCAGCATTTT
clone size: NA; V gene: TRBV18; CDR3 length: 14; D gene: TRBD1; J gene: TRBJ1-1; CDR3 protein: CASSPQGGGTEAFF; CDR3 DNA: TGTGCCAGCTCACCCCAGGGGGGCGGTACTGAAGCTTTCTTT
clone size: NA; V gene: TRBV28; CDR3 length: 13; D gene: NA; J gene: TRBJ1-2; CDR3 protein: CASTGRGNYGYTF; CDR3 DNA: TGTGCCAGCACAGGCCGGGGTAACTATGGCTACACCTTC
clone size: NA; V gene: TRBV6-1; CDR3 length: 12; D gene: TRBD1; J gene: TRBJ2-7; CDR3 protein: CARDRGMYEQYF; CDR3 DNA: TGTGCCAGGGACAGGGGGATGTACGAGCAGTACTTC
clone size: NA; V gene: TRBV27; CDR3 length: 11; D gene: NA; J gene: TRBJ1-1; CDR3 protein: CASRTGPEAFF; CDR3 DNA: TGTGCCAGCAGGACAGGCCCTGAAGCTTTCTTT
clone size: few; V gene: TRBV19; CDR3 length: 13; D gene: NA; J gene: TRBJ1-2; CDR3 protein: CASSMGRLYGYTF; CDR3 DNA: TGTGCCAGTAGTATGGGGCGGCTCTATGGCTACACCTTC
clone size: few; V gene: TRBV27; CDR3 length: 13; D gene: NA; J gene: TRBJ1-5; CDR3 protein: CASRPGGNQPQHF; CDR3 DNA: TGTGCCAGTCGCCCCGGCGGTAATCAGCCCCAGCATTTT
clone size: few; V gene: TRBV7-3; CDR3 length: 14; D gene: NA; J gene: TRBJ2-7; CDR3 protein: CARGRAGGCYEQYF; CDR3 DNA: TGTGCCAGGGGACGGGCTGGAGGCTGCTACGAGCAGTACTTC
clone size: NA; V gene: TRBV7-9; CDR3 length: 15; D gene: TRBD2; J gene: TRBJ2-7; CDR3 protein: CASSPGASGAYEQYF; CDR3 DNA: TGTGCCAGCAGCCCTGGGGCTAGCGGCGCCTACGAGCAGTACTTC
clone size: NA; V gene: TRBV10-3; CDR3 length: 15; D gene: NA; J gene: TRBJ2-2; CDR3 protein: CAISESSWGTGELFF; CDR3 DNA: TGTGCCATCAGTGAGTCTAGCTGGGGCACCGGGGAGCTGTTTTTT
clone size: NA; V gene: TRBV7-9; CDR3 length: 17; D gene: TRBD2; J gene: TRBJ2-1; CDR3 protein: CASMGLAGARGHNEQFF; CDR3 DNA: TGTGCCAGCATGGGACTAGCGGGGGCGAGGGGACACAATGAGCAGTTCTTC
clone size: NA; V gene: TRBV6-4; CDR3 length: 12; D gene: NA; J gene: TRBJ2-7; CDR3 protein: CASSSTYYEQYF; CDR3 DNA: TGTGCCAGCAGTTCCACCTACTACGAGCAGTACTTC
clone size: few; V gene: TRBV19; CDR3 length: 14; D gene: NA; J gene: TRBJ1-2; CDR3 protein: CASSGPRRNYGYTF; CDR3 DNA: TGTGCCAGTAGTGGCCCGAGACGTAACTATGGCTACACCTTC
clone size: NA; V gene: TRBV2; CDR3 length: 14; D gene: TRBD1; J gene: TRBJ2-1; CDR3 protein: CASSERQGVMEQFF; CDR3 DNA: TGTGCCAGCAGTGAGCGGCAGGGGGTAATGGAGCAGTTCTTC
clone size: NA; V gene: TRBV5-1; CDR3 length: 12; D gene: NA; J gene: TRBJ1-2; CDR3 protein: CATRGGGYGYTF; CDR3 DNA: TGCGCCACCCGCGGTGGAGGGTATGGCTACACCTTC
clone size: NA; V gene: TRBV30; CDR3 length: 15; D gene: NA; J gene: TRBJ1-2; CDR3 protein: CAWSVRRTYNYGYTF; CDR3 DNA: TGTGCCTGGAGTGTACGGCGGACCTATAACTATGGCTACACCTTC
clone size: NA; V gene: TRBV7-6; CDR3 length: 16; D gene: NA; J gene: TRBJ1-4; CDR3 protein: CASSLGGLATNEKLFF; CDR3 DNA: TGTGCCAGCAGCTTAGGTGGACTGGCAACTAATGAAAAACTGTTTTTT
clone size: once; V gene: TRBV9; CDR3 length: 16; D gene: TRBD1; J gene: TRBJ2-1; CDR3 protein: CASSIRDRGTYNEQFF; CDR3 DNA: TGTGCCAGCAGCATCCGGGACAGGGGGACCTACAATGAGCAGTTCTTC
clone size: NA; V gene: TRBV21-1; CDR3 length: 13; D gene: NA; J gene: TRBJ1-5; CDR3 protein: CASRGQGHQPQHF; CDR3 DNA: TGTGCCAGCAGGGGACAGGGCCATCAGCCCCAGCATTTT
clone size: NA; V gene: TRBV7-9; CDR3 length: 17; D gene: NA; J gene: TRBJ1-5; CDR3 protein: CASSRTHGNGEDQPQHF; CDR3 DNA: TGTGCCAGCAGCCGTACTCACGGGAACGGGGAGGATCAGCCCCAGCATTTT
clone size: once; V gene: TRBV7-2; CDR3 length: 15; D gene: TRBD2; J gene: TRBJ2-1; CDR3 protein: CASSLVGLAGTEQFF; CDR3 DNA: TGTGCCAGCAGCTTAGTTGGACTAGCGGGAACTGAGCAGTTCTTC
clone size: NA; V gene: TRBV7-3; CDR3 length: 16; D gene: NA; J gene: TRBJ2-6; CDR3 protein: CASSRDGFSGANVLTF; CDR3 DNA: TGTGCCAGCAGCCGAGACGGGTTCTCTGGGGCCAACGTCCTGACTTTC